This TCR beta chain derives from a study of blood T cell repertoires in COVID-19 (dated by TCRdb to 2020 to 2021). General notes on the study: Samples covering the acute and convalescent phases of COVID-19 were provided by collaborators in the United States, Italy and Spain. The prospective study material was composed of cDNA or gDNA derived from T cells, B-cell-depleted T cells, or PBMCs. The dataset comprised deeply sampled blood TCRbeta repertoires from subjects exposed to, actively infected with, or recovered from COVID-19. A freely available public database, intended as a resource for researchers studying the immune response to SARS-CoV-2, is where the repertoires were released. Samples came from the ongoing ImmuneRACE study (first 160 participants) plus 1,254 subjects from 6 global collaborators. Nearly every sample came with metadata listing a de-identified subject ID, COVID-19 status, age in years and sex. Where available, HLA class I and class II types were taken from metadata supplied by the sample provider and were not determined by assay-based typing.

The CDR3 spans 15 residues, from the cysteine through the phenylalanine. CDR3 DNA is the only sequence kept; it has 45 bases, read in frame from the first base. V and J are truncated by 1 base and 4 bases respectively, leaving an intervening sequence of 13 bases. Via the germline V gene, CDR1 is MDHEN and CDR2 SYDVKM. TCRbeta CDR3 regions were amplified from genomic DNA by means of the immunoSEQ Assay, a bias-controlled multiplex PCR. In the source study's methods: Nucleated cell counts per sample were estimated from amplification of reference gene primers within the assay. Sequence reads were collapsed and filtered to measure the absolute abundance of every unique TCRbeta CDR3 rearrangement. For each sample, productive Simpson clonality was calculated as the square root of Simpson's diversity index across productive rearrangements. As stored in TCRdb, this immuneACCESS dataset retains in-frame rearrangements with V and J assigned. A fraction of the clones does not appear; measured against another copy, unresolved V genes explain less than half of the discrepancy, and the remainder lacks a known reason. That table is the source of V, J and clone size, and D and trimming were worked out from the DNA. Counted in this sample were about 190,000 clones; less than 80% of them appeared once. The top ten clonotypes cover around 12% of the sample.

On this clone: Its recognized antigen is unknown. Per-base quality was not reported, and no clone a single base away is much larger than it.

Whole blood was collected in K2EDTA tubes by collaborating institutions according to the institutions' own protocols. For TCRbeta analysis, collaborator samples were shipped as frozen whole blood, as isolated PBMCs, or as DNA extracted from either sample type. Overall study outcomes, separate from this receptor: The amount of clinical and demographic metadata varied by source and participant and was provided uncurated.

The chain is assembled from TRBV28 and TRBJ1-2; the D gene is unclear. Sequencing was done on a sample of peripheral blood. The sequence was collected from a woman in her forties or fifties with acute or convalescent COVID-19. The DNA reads TGTGCCAGCAGTTTATTTGGCAGGTTCAGCTATGGCTACACCTTC. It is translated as CASSLFGRFSYGYTF.